The 25 T cell receptor beta chains in this list originate from one sample, sequenced in a study of monozygotic twins with inflammatory bowel disease. TCRdb re-called the 5' RACE reads, yielding one record per CDR3 amino acid sequence without DNA. The repertoire table contains 200,000 to 250,000 distinct CDR3 sequences. The sequencing input was blood. These receptors were obtained from a human donor with ulcerative colitis or Crohn's disease, or a healthy co-twin of an affected twin (not recorded which).

The chain's CDR3 is CASKDPNTEAFF. This chain joins TRBV27 and TRBJ1-1. There are 12 residues in the CDR3. Germline assignment: CDR1 MNHEY and CDR2 SMNVEV (reference sequence).

The chain links TRBV20-1 to TRBJ2-3. Germline V lookup: CDR1 DFQATT, CDR2 SNEGSKA (reference sequence). The CDR3 loop spans 11 amino acids. The CDR3 loop reads CSGSGTDTQYF.

V usage is TRBV30 and J usage is TRBJ1-1. This CDR3 is built from 11 residues. In germline, CDR1 is GTSNPN, CDR2 SVGIG (reference sequence). CDR3 loop: CAWSWNTEAFF.

The chain links TRBV5-1 to TRBJ2-5; no DNA is available, so the TRBD1 call from TCRdb remains unchecked. Germline CDR1 and CDR2: SGHRS and YFSETQ. CDR3 size: 14 residues. CDR3: CASSSGQYQETQYF. The full variable domain, in which reference TRBV5-1 and TRBJ2-5 provide the parts outside the CDR3, is KAGVTQTPRYLIKTRGQQVTLSCSPISGHRSVSWYQQTPGQGLQFLFEYFSETQRNKGNFPGRFSGRQFSNSRSEMNVSTLELGDSALYLCASSSGQYQETQYFGPGTRLLVL.

The CDR3 spells CASSSDRLEQYF. The chain uses TRBV13 and TRBJ2-7; without DNA, the TCRdb call of TRBD1 cannot be checked. Looked up from germline, CDR1 is PRHDT and CDR2 is FYEKMQ (reference sequence). This CDR3 comprises 12 residues.

The chain joins TRBV9 to TRBJ1-1; TCRdb proposes TRBD1, but this gene call is untestable without DNA. The CDR3 is 15 residues long. The V gene's germline CDR1 is SGDLS and CDR2 YYNGEE. The CDR3 spells CASSRTGGRETEAFF.

The CDR3: CASSEGQGIVSPLHF. The chain carries TRBV3-1 and TRBJ1-6; with no DNA, the TCRdb D assignment of TRBD1 cannot be verified. The length of the CDR3 is 15 residues. The germline CDR1 and CDR2 sequences are LGHDT and YNNKEL (reference sequence).

This chain joins TRBV5-1 and TRBJ2-1; there is no DNA to check the TCRdb D call of TRBD1. CDR3 length: 15 residues. Germline V gene sequence: CDR1 SGHRS, CDR2 YFSETQ. The CDR3 loop reads CASSLRGQGANEQFF.

The chain employs TRBV18 and TRBJ2-7; TCRdb picks TRBD1, but there is no DNA to check that call. The CDR3 sequence is 16 residues long. Germline CDR1 and CDR2: KGHSH and LQKENI. This CDR3 reads CASSPSAVGSHYEQYF.

The gene calls are TRBV6-2 or TRBV6-3 and TRBJ2-6; TCRdb returns TRBD2, unconfirmable since there is no DNA. The germline V gene has CDR1 MNHEY and CDR2 SVGEGT. This CDR3 is built from 20 residues. The CDR3 region is CASSSPGISGGPSGANVLTF.

The genes are TRBV7-6 and TRBJ2-7; TCRdb indicates TRBD1, and absent DNA this call remains unverified. Germline V lookup: CDR1 SGHVS, CDR2 FNYEAQ. The CDR3 is 14 amino acids. The CDR3 sequence: CASSLDRPKAVPGF. Full variable domain (outside the CDR3, taken from reference TRBV7-6 and TRBJ2-7): GAGVSQSPRYKVTKRGQDVALRCDPISGHVSLYWYRQALGQGPEFLTYFNYEAQQDKSGLPNDRFSAERPEGSISTLTIQRTEQRDSAMYRCASSLDRPKAVPGFGPGTRLTVT.

The rearrangement uses TRBV18 and TRBJ2-7; the TCRdb D gene call, TRBD2, has no DNA to confirm it. The CDR3 spans 13 residues. Germline assignment: CDR1 KGHSH and CDR2 LQKENI. The CDR3: CASSPERLGEQYF.

The chain uses TRBV18 and TRBJ2-2; TCRdb's assignment of TRBD1 cannot be checked, as there is no DNA. The germline V gene has CDR1 KGHSH and CDR2 LQKENI. The CDR3 runs to 16 residues. CDR3 in amino acids: CASSPMGTANTGELFF.

The chain has TRBV2 and TRBJ2-3; TCRdb returns TRBD1, unconfirmable since there is no DNA. Germline V gene sequence: CDR1 SNHLY, CDR2 FYNNEI. This CDR3 has 15 residues. The CDR3 here is CASSVYGTLTDTQYF.

J is TRBJ2-2 and V is TRBV6-5; TCRdb calls TRBD1, which cannot be checked without DNA. Germline V gene sequence: CDR1 MNHEY, CDR2 SVGAGI. The CDR3 sequence is 15 residues long. This CDR3 is CASSSGRGPTGELFF.

This sequence joins TRBV9 and TRBJ2-1. The germline V gene encodes CDR1 SGDLS and CDR2 YYNGEE. CDR3 length: 12 residues. The CDR3 protein is CASSPSVDEQFF.

The gene calls are TRBV5-1 and TRBJ2-7; TCRdb's D gene call, TRBD2, goes unchecked for lack of DNA. The CDR3 spans 17 residues. Germline values: CDR1 SGHRS, CDR2 YFSETQ. CDR3 in amino acids: CASSFSAGTSGIYEQYF.

V gene TRBV5-1 combines with J gene TRBJ2-1; TCRdb calls TRBD1, which cannot be checked without DNA. This CDR3 has 17 amino acids. CDR1 and CDR2 from the germline V gene are SGHRS and YFSETQ. This chain's CDR3 is CASSFPPGSGGYNEQFF.

The gene calls are TRBV28 and TRBJ1-3; the D call of TRBD1 rests on TCRdb alone, since no DNA is present to check it. Germline CDR1 reads MDHEN; CDR2 reads SYDVKM. The CDR3 length is 13 residues. The CDR3: CASGQGAWNTIYF.

The V call is TRBV5-1, the J call TRBJ1-1; the TCRdb call, TRBD1, lacks DNA for checking. The length of the CDR3 is 15 residues. Germline assignment: CDR1 SGHRS and CDR2 YFSETQ. The CDR3 sequence: CASRFGTSLNTEVFF.

V gene TRBV6-5 combines with J gene TRBJ1-4. The CDR3 covers 16 residues. Germline V gene data show CDR1 as MNHEY and CDR2 as SVGAGI. The CDR3 loop is CASSYSTARLNEKLFF.

The genes are TRBV20-1 and TRBJ2-1; TCRdb selects TRBD2, and the lack of DNA leaves this call unchecked. This CDR3 is built from 14 residues. Germline CDR1 reads DFQATT; CDR2 reads SNEGSKA (reference sequence). CDR3 residues: CSAWTSGSLDEQFF.

The rearrangement links TRBV12-3 or TRBV12-4 to TRBJ2-7; the TCRdb D gene call, TRBD1, has no DNA to confirm it. The CDR3 contains 16 residues. This chain's CDR3 is CASSHGALPTTYEQYF.

The chain links TRBV9 to TRBJ2-1. Germline lookup yields CDR1 SGDLS and CDR2 YYNGEE. This CDR3 has 13 residues. CDR3 in amino acids: CASSVSFYNEQFF.

The J gene is TRBJ1-1, the V gene TRBV5-4; TCRdb's assignment of TRBD1 cannot be checked, as there is no DNA. This CDR3 has 15 residues. Germline V gene data show CDR1 as SGHNT and CDR2 as YYREEE (reference sequence). The CDR3 reads CASSLSQGSGTEAFF.